The entry below gives a single T cell receptor (beta chain) sequence along with its context. Its cognate antigen is unknown. This entry comes from a study of T-cell memory formation after mild COVID-19. TCRdb analysed the 5' RACE reads with MiXCR anew, one entry per CDR3 protein. The top ten clones hold approximately 14% of a sample with 120,000 or so distinct CDR3 sequences, 16% of them seen once. Study results and limitations: Clones that contracted clustered mainly in CM and EM if CD4+ and in EMRA if CD8+.

J gave up 0 bases and V 1 base, and 4 bases lay outside the gene matches. The CDR3 length is 16 residues. Germline V gene data show CDR1 as SGHRS and CDR2 as YFSETQ. The material sequenced was PBMCs or a T cell subset sorted from them (not recorded which). This TCR came from an adult woman who had mild COVID-19 (a few samples of this study predate the infection). Cell type and time point are not known. V is TRBV5-1 and J is TRBJ1-1, with 9 positions matching TRBD1. The CDR3 sequence: CASSLYGTGLNTEAFF. For the CDR3, the DNA is TGCGCCAGCAGCTTGTACGGGACAGGGCTGAACACTGAAGCTTTCTTT.